Shown below are 10 T cell receptor beta chains from a single sample sequenced in a study of CD8 T cells in Susac syndrome. An input of about 0.5 to 1 ug of RNA was subjected to reverse transcription using random hexamers. One entry per CDR3 protein results from TCRdb running MiXCR on the immunoSEQ multiplex PCR reads. The sample lists more than 200,000 distinct CDR3 sequences, over 90% occurring once. The sequencing input was CD4+ T cells from PBMCs. These TCRs come from a human donor with Susac syndrome.

The chain uses TRBV29-1 and TRBJ1-1; D is possibly TRBD1 (5 bases). The CDR3 has 11 amino acids. The germline V gene has CDR1 SQVTM and CDR2 ANQGSEA. V was cut by 7 bases and J by 0 bases, with 6 bases left in between. CDR3 sequence (DNA): TGCAGCGGGGGGTTGAACACTGAAGCTTTCTTT. Translation: CSGGLNTEAFF.

This clonotype was found once. This chain connects TRBV6-5 to TRBJ2-5, with a tentative D call TRBD2 (5 bases). V was clipped by 7 bases and J by 2 bases, with 14 bases between them. Per the germline V gene, CDR1 is MNHEY and CDR2 is SVGAGI. The CDR3 loop spans 14 amino acids. The DNA for the CDR3 is TGTGCCAGCACGCGGGCTGCTTCACAAGAGACCCAGTACTTC. Its translation: CASTRAASQETQYF.

This chain uses TRBV6-1 with TRBJ1-1; 8 bases line up with TRBD1. J was trimmed by 4 bases and V by 6 bases; bases with no gene match: 19. CDR3 length: 18 residues. Germline CDR1 and CDR2: MNHNS and SASEGT. The CDR3 sequence: CASRTVGDWTGTATEAFF. In nucleotides, the CDR3 is TGTGCCAGCAGGACGGTCGGGGATTGGACAGGGACGGCCACTGAAGCTTTCTTT.

The chain employs TRBV2 and TRBJ1-2; 7 bases map to TRBD1. Germline trimming cut 11 bases from V and 8 bases from J; bases unmatched to any gene: 8. This CDR3 spans 11 amino acids. From germline, CDR1 is SNHLY and CDR2 FYNNEI. The CDR3: CAGTEDIGYTF. CDR3 bases: TGTGCCGGGACAGAGGATATCGGCTACACCTTC. The full variable domain, rest sourced from reference TRBV2 and TRBJ1-2, is EPEVTQTPSHQVTQMGQEVILRCVPISNHLYFYWYRQILGQKVEFLVSFYNNEISEKSEIFDDQFSVERPDGSNFTLKIRSTKLEDSAMYFCAGTEDIGYTFGSGTRLTVV.

The chain joins TRBV3-1 to TRBJ2-7; TRBD1 is a possible D gene (6 bases). The ends were cut back, 4 bases at V and 1 base at J, with 14 bases in the middle. CDR1 LGHDT and CDR2 YNNKEL come from the germline V gene (reference sequence). This CDR3 has 15 amino acids. The CDR3 is CASSPLGTRSYEQYF. CDR3 nucleotides: TGTGCCAGCAGCCCGCTCGGGACAAGATCCTACGAGCAGTACTTC.

The V and J genes are TRBV5-6 and TRBJ2-7; 11 nucleotides line up with TRBD1. V was pared by 3 bases and J by 1 base, with 3 bases of the junction left unmatched. The CDR3 runs 15 residues. Looked up from germline, CDR1 is SGHDT and CDR2 is YYEEEE. For the CDR3, the DNA is TGTGCCAGCAGCTCCGGGACAGGGGGTTCCTACGAGCAGTACTTC. As protein: CASSSGTGGSYEQYF.

The chain uses TRBV20-1 and TRBJ2-7; the match to TRBD2 covers 9 bases. Per the germline V gene, CDR1 is DFQATT and CDR2 is SNEGSKA (reference sequence). This CDR3 comprises 14 residues. V gave up 4 bases and J gave up 6 bases; unmatched junction bases: 10. For the CDR3, the DNA is TGCAGTGCTACGAAGTTAGCGGGAGTCGGCGAGCAGTACTTC. It codes for CSATKLAGVGEQYF.

The chain couples TRBV29-1 to TRBJ2-1; TRBD1 matches at 11 bases. The CDR3 is 15 amino acids. Per germline, CDR1 SQVTM and CDR2 ANQGSEA. The trim removed 6 bases at V and 6 bases at J, leaving 10 bases unmatched. The CDR3 region has the DNA TGCAGCGTCGCCACCGGGACAGGGGGTCTCAATGAGCAGTTCTTC. It is translated as CSVATGTGGLNEQFF.

The chain uses TRBV6-5 and TRBJ1-4; D perhaps matches TRBD1 (5 bases). Germline assignment: CDR1 MNHEY and CDR2 SVGAGI. V was trimmed by 2 bases and J by 14 bases, leaving 21 bases between them. The CDR3 runs to 15 residues. The CDR3, as DNA: TGTGCCAGCAGTTACGGCGTCGGACAAGTAGGAAACCTGTTTTTT. Translating it yields CASSYGVGQVGNLFF.

This sequence joins TRBV18 and TRBJ2-1; D ambiguous. Trimming pared 3 bases from V and 4 bases from J, leaving 13 bases between. The CDR3 length is 15 residues. Per the germline V gene, CDR1 is KGHSH and CDR2 is LQKENI. CDR3 sequence: CASSPSIGAYNEQFF. In DNA form, the CDR3 reads TGTGCCAGCTCACCCTCAATCGGAGCTTACAATGAGCAGTTCTTC.